Listed here are 15 T cell receptor beta chains from one sample, sequenced in a study of beta chain features in type 1 diabetes. Broader study findings: Shorter TCRB CDR3s, moderately but significantly so, marked every one of the four CD4+ subsets in Type 1 diabetes patients.

All of the isolated RNA was reverse transcribed, so expressed TCRB transcripts were sequenced. Some clones are missing from TCRdb's copy, which holds only in-frame ones; the method was immunoSEQ multiplex PCR. Of 500,000 to 850,000 clones listed, over 12% are singletons. The antigens these receptors bind are not known. Sequencing used naive CD4+ T cells from blood. Receptors were obtained from a man younger than 35 with type 1 diabetes.

This clone was detected a few times. The rearrangement joins TRBV7-9 to TRBJ2-1; a possible D gene is TRBD2 (6 bases). CDR1 is SEHNR, CDR2 FQNEAQ, per germline (reference sequence). The ends were cut back, 5 bases at V and 4 bases at J, with 18 bases in the middle. The CDR3 extends over 16 amino acids. The CDR3 here is CASSLLGGTEYNEQFF. Here the CDR3 DNA reads TGTGCCAGCAGCCTCCTAGGAGGGACGGAATACAATGAGCAGTTCTTC.

The rearrangement joins TRBV5-1 to TRBJ2-5; D gene unclear. V gave up 5 bases and J gave up 3 bases, with 2 bases separating them. Per germline, CDR1 SGHRS and CDR2 YFSETQ. The length of the CDR3 is 10 residues. DNA for the CDR3: TGCGCCAGCAGGGAAGAGACCCAGTACTTC. This gives the protein CASREETQYF.

This clone was picked up a small number of times. The junction does not match germline at one end; this may be a read error. The CDR3 DNA is TGTGCTAGCAGCTTAGACCTAGCTCAGGCGGATGAGCAGTTCTTC. Protein: CASSLDLAQADEQFF. The gene calls are TRBV7-7 and TRBJ2-1; possibly TRBD2 for D (5 bases). CDR1 and CDR2 from the germline V gene are SSHAT and FNYEAQ (reference sequence). The length of the CDR3 is 15 residues.

The chain carries TRBV6-5 and TRBJ2-2; 7 nucleotides match TRBD1. With 9 bases clipped from V and 5 bases from J, the junction kept 12 bases outside the gene matches. The CDR3 is 15 amino acids. CDR1 MNHEY and CDR2 SVGAGI come from the germline V gene. Here the CDR3 reads CASSSGQRMTGELFF. For the CDR3, the DNA is TGTGCCAGTAGCTCGGGACAGAGAATGACCGGGGAGCTGTTTTTT.

This clone has only a few counts. CDR3 nucleotide sequence: TGTGCCAGCAGTACCATATTACAAACTGAAGCTTTCTTT. Translated: CASSTILQTEAFF. The rearrangement uses TRBV27 and TRBJ1-1, with unresolved D. Per the germline V gene, CDR1 is MNHEY and CDR2 is SMNVEV (reference sequence). The CDR3 is 13 residues long. Trimming removed 5 bases at V and 5 bases at J, with 12 bases between.

This clone was picked up a small number of times. V usage is TRBV5-1 and J usage is TRBJ2-5; the D is unclear. Germline CDR1 is SGHRS and CDR2 is YFSETQ. V lost 0 bases, J lost 5 bases, and 14 bases lay in between. The CDR3 is 15 amino acids. Here the CDR3 DNA reads TGCGCCAGCAGCTTGGGGGTCTCCGTTGGGGAGACCCAGTACTTC. It encodes CASSLGVSVGETQYF.

This clone appeared a few times. V gene TRBV7-2 combines with J gene TRBJ1-1; 7 bases agree with TRBD1. From germline, CDR1 is SGHTA and CDR2 FQGNSA. This CDR3 region has 14 residues. V lost 2 bases, J lost 3 bases, and 3 bases stayed unmatched. CDR3 sequence: CASSLNRGDTEAFF. The DNA of the CDR3 is TGTGCCAGCAGCTTAAACAGGGGAGACACTGAAGCTTTCTTT.

This chain links TRBV7-9 with TRBJ2-2; no firm D call. The length of the CDR3 is 14 residues. From germline, CDR1 is SEHNR and CDR2 FQNEAQ (reference sequence). Trimming cost V 1 base and J 5 bases, with 8 bases left between them. CDR3 coding DNA: TGTGCCAGCAGCTTAGTGGGATGGACCGGGGAGCTGTTTTTT. Amino acids: CASSLVGWTGELFF.

This clone was recorded a few times. V is TRBV10-3 and J is TRBJ2-3; 8 nucleotides match TRBD1. The V segment lost 6 bases and the J segment 2 bases; nucleotides outside the gene matches: 10. The CDR3 totals 16 residues. Germline V gene lookup returns CDR1 ENHRY and CDR2 SYGVKD. The CDR3 protein is CAISGDRNTSTDTQYF. Here the CDR3 DNA reads TGTGCCATCAGCGGGGACAGGAACACCTCCACAGATACGCAGTATTTT.

The chain joins TRBV6-5 to TRBJ1-1; a weak D match, TRBD1 (5 bases). Germline CDR1 is MNHEY and CDR2 is SVGAGI. This CDR3 is built from 14 residues. V was shortened by 5 bases and J by 1 base, with 11 bases between the two germline ends. The CDR3 DNA reads as TGTGCCAGCAGTCCCGACAGAGGGAACACTGAAGCTTTCTTT. It encodes CASSPDRGNTEAFF.

This clone was counted only a few times. The chain combines TRBV2 with TRBJ1-1, with D perhaps matching TRBD1 (6 bases). Between the trimmed V and J ends, which lost 6 bases and 1 base, there was a span of 12 bases. There are 14 residues in the CDR3. Germline V lookup: CDR1 SNHLY, CDR2 FYNNEI. The CDR3 sequence is CASRTTGQNTEAFF. The CDR3 DNA sequence: TGTGCCAGCAGGACAACAGGGCAGAACACTGAAGCTTTCTTT.

Only a few counts were recorded for this clone. This specimen includes other DNA sequences encoding the same CDR3. CDR3 DNA: TGTGCCAGCAGTCGCACAGGTCCTAGCAATCAGCCCCAGCATTTT. Protein product: CASSRTGPSNQPQHF. The chain combines TRBV6-5 with TRBJ1-5, with D possibly TRBD1 on 5 matching bases. The CDR3 extends over 15 amino acids. Looked up from germline, CDR1 is MNHEY and CDR2 is SVGAGI. V was shortened by 5 bases and J by 0 bases, with 11 bases between the two germline ends.

The CDR3 protein is CASSFGQHSYNEQFF. In DNA form, the CDR3 reads TGTGCCAGCAGTTTTGGACAGCACTCCTACAATGAGCAGTTCTTC. The chain combines TRBV7-2 with TRBJ2-1; perhaps TRBD1 as D (6 bases). Germline CDR1 SGHTA, CDR2 FQGNSA. V was trimmed by 6 bases and J by 0 bases, leaving 12 bases between them. The CDR3 totals 15 residues.

This clone was observed a few times. This chain uses TRBV11-1 with TRBJ2-5; TRBD1 matches 11 bases. With V trimmed by 5 bases and J by 4 bases, 6 bases remained unmatched. Germline V gene data show CDR1 as SGHAT and CDR2 as FQDESV (reference sequence). The CDR3 has 15 residues. CDR3 sequence reads: CASSPGQGARETQYF. DNA for the CDR3: TGTGCCAGCAGCCCCGGACAGGGGGCGAGAGAGACCCAGTACTTC.

The chain joins TRBV2 to TRBJ2-7; D may be TRBD1 (5 bases). Germline-derived CDR1 and CDR2 are SNHLY and FYNNEI. V lost 10 bases to trimming and J lost 2 bases, with 12 bases between them. CDR3 length equals 12 residues. CDR3 sequence: CAMTDTTYEQYF. In DNA form, the CDR3 reads TGTGCCATGACAGATACTACCTACGAGCAGTACTTC.